This paragraph reports one T cell receptor (beta chain). This specimen belongs to a study of blood T cells in healthy people across ages. It was with a sample-barcoded 5' primer and a J-beta primer mix that a second PCR of about 6 to 12 cycles was run. MiXCR, applied by TCRdb to the 5' RACE reads, yields one record per CDR3 protein. The table records about 720,000 distinct CDR3 sequences, 22% of them present only once. Trimming left V 4 bases short and J 2 bases short, with 14 bases between. Germline V gene data show CDR1 as SGHRS and CDR2 as YFSETQ. This CDR3 has 15 amino acids. The material sequenced was blood. This receptor was obtained from a man aged 65-85 years in good health. The chain recombines TRBV5-1 with TRBJ2-3; a weak D match, TRBD1 (6 bases). CDR3 nucleotides: TGCGCCAGCAGCCGGACAGAATACCTCACAGATACGCAGTATTTT. Protein product: CASSRTEYLTDTQYF. Drawing the rest from reference TRBV5-1 and TRBJ2-3, the complete variable domain is KAGVTQTPRYLIKTRGQQVTLSCSPISGHRSVSWYQQTPGQGLQFLFEYFSETQRNKGNFPGRFSGRQFSNSRSEMNVSTLELGDSALYLCASSRTEYLTDTQYFGPGTRLTVL.